Below are 6 T cell receptor beta chains sequenced from a single sample in a study of blood T cell repertoires in COVID-19. The method was immunoSEQ multiplex PCR; TCRdb's version includes in-frame clones alone and lacks a portion of them. The data show about 280,000 clones, roughly 85% seen once. The sequenced material came from PBMCs or T cells enriched from blood (not recorded which). The receptors were sampled from a middle-aged man who had been exposed to COVID-19.

This clone showed up just once. V and J are TRBV14 and TRBJ2-5; 8 positions agree with TRBD2. The CDR3 consists of 15 residues. The germline gives CDR1 SGHDN, CDR2 FVKESK. The V gene end was trimmed by 2 bases and the J gene end by 5 bases; junction bases not matched to a gene: 7. The CDR3 DNA reads TGTGCCAGCAGCCAAAAGCGGGAGTGGGGGGAGACCCAGTACTTC. Protein product: CASSQKREWGETQYF.

A single count supports this clone. The chain employs TRBV19 and TRBJ1-6, with D unclear. The germline V gene has CDR1 LNHDA and CDR2 SQIVND (reference sequence). The CDR3 has 13 residues. V was cut by 10 bases and J by 9 bases, with 16 bases left in between. CDR3 nucleotide sequence: TGTGCCATCCCTACGGGAGGTATTTCACCCCTCCACTTT. This sequence encodes CAIPTGGISPLHF.

This chain joins TRBV5-1 and TRBJ2-1, with D possibly TRBD2 on 6 matching bases. The CDR3 has 13 amino acids. Trimming shortened V by 3 bases and J by 10 bases, and 14 bases separated the two germline ends. Germline CDR1 and CDR2: SGHRS and YFSETQ. The CDR3 loop is CASSSGGNREQFF. The CDR3 bases are TGCGCCAGCAGCTCCGGCGGGAATCGGGAGCAGTTCTTC.

This chain links TRBV9 with TRBJ2-3; 7 bases fit TRBD2. The CDR3 runs to 14 residues. CDR1 and CDR2 (germline): SGDLS, YYNGEE. Losses at the gene ends were 3 bases for V and 4 bases for J; bases not matched to a gene: 5. CDR3 nucleotide sequence: TGTGCCAGCAGCGACAGAGCGGGATCAGATACGCAGTATTTT. Amino acids: CASSDRAGSDTQYF.

CDR3 bases: TGTGCCAGCAGCAAGGCTAGGGGGTTTTCCCTCTTTTATGGCTACACCTTC. This translates into CASSKARGFSLFYGYTF. J is TRBJ1-2 and V is TRBV21-1; TRBD1, as called in the table, went unchecked against the DNA. TRBV21-1 is a pseudogene locus. The CDR3 is made up of 17 amino acids.

In this sample, this clone turned up once. The CDR3 is CASSPRPTGANANTGELFF. CDR3 sequence (DNA): TGTGCCAGCAGTCCCCGCCCGACAGGGGCCAACGCGAACACCGGGGAGCTGTTTTTT. The J gene is TRBJ2-2, the V gene TRBV6-6; TRBD1 agrees at 8 bases. CDR3 length: 19 amino acids. J lost 0 bases, V lost 5 bases, and 14 bases had no gene match. Germline V lookup: CDR1 MNHNY, CDR2 SVGAGI (reference sequence).